One sample yielded the 26 T cell receptor beta chains listed below, sequenced in a study of TIL therapy for anti-PD-1-resistant metastatic lung cancer. Time point given: pre-treatment sample, taken before nivolumab and TIL therapy. Sequencing used immunoSEQ v3. Clones were read by immunoSEQ multiplex PCR, and TCRdb kept only the in-frame ones, dropping some. The repertoire consists of 15,000 to 20,000 clones, with approximately 83% occurring once and the leading ten covering around 2.4%. The sample consisted of blood, taken at baseline. These receptors were collected from a person aged 25 to 80 with non-small cell lung cancer.

The V and J genes are TRBV19 and TRBJ2-3; the D gene is possibly TRBD1 (7 bases). Germline CDR1 LNHDA, CDR2 SQIVND (reference sequence). The CDR3 totals 18 residues. The V end was cut by 1 base, the J end by 4 bases, with 21 bases between. As DNA, the CDR3 is TGTGCCAGTAGTATAGCAGGGGGAAGGGACTCACCCCCAGATACGCAGTATTTT. Its translation is CASSIAGGRDSPPDTQYF.

This chain uses TRBV6-1 with TRBJ1-6; D unresolved. CDR1 and CDR2 (germline): MNHNS, SASEGT. The V end lost 3 bases, the J end lost 10 bases, and 7 bases lay between the germline ends. This CDR3 has 12 amino acids. The CDR3 DNA reads as TGTGCCAGCAGTGATCGCCCGTCACCCCTCCACTTT. Translating gives CASSDRPSPLHF.

The gene calls are TRBV28 and TRBJ1-5; unclear D gene. V lost 2 bases and J 7 bases, leaving 6 bases between the germline ends. Germline loops: CDR1 MDHEN, CDR2 SYDVKM. The CDR3 sequence is 12 residues long. CDR3 nucleotide sequence: TGTGCCAGCAGTTTAGTGAGGCAGCCCCAGCATTTT. Translating it yields CASSLVRQPQHF.

The chain carries TRBV21-1 and TRBJ2-3; the table's D gene call, TRBD1, was not cross checked with the DNA. TRBV21-1 is a recognized pseudogene. The length of the CDR3 is 15 residues. The CDR3 DNA sequence: TGTGCCAGCAGCAACGCAGGGAAAATCACAGATACGCAGTATTTT. It specifies CASSNAGKITDTQYF.

This rearrangement joins TRBV29-1 to TRBJ2-2, with TRBD2 matching 13 bases. Per germline, CDR1 SQVTM and CDR2 ANQGSEA. The junction had 5 bases not matched to a gene; V was cut back by 6 bases and J by 4 bases. The CDR3 runs 15 residues. The CDR3 loop is CSVQLAGGTTGELFF. CDR3 bases: TGCAGCGTCCAACTAGCGGGAGGGACCACCGGGGAGCTGTTTTTT.

In its sample, this clone was seen a few times. The chain is built from TRBV11-3 and TRBJ2-7, with D possibly matching TRBD1 (6 bases). The CDR3 loop spans 13 amino acids. Trimming took off 8 bases at V and 1 base at J, with 12 bases between the two ends. Germline CDR1 reads SGHNT; CDR2 reads YENEEA. The DNA of the CDR3 is TGTGCCAGCTCAGGGGCACGTTCCTACGAGCAGTACTTC. Protein sequence: CASSGARSYEQYF. Supplemented by reference TRBV11-3 and TRBJ2-7, the full variable domain reads EAGVVQSPRYKIIEKKQPVAFWCNPISGHNTLYWYLQNLGQGPELLIRYENEEAVDDSQLPKDRFSAERLKGVDSTLKIQPAELGDSAVYLCASSGARSYEQYFGPGTRLTVT.

This clone was seen only once. The rearrangement uses TRBV7-2 and TRBJ2-2; maybe TRBD2 (5 bases). Germline V gives CDR1 SGHTA, CDR2 FQGNSA. V lost 2 bases and J lost 5, with 9 bases in between. This CDR3 has 14 residues. The CDR3 loop reads CASSLLSGTGELFF. Here the CDR3 DNA reads TGTGCCAGCAGCTTATTATCGGGGACCGGGGAGCTGTTTTTT.

This clone was picked up a small number of times. The chain links TRBV6-5 to TRBJ2-7; tentatively, D is TRBD1 (6 bases). Germline V CDR1 and CDR2: MNHEY, SVGAGI. CDR3 size: 13 residues. The ends were cut back, 8 bases at V and 0 bases at J, with 11 bases in the middle. The CDR3 spells CASRDRSSYEQYF. CDR3 DNA sequence: TGTGCCAGCCGTGACAGGAGCTCCTACGAGCAGTACTTC.

The chain recombines TRBV19 with TRBJ2-3; a weak D match, TRBD1 (6 bases). Germline CDR1 reads LNHDA; CDR2 reads SQIVND (reference sequence). The length of the CDR3 is 14 residues. V lost 5 bases and J 1 base, leaving 10 bases between the germline ends. The CDR3: CASSGQPGTDTQYF. Here the CDR3 DNA reads TGTGCCAGTAGTGGACAGCCGGGCACAGATACGCAGTATTTT.

The rearrangement uses TRBV6-4 and TRBJ2-2, with D tentatively TRBD2 (7 bases). The CDR3 has 17 residues. Germline lookup yields CDR1 MRHNA and CDR2 SNTAGT. Trimming cost V 6 bases and J 5 bases, with 22 bases left between them. CDR3 protein: CASRRDGGPETTGELFF. The CDR3 nucleotides are TGTGCCAGCAGGCGGGACGGGGGGCCCGAAACAACCGGGGAGCTGTTTTTT.

This chain links TRBV6-6 with TRBJ2-7; 10 bases line up with TRBD1. Unmatched junction bases numbered 4, after V lost 4 bases and J lost 1 base. Germline CDR1 and CDR2: MNHNY and SVGAGI (reference sequence). This CDR3 contains 15 residues. This chain's CDR3 is CASSSPGQGSYEQYF. The CDR3 DNA is TGTGCCAGCAGTTCCCCGGGACAGGGGTCCTACGAGCAGTACTTC.

The V call is TRBV7-3, the J call TRBJ1-1, with a weak D call TRBD1 (6 bases). V lost 4 bases and J 1 base, leaving 10 bases between the germline ends. Germline V gene sequence: CDR1 SGHTA, CDR2 FQGTGA. The CDR3 totals 14 residues. The CDR3 region is CASSWEDRNTEAFF. In DNA form, the CDR3 reads TGTGCCAGCAGCTGGGAGGACAGGAACACTGAAGCTTTCTTT.

Only a few counts were recorded for this clone. The chain is built from TRBV5-4 and TRBJ2-7; D ambiguous. The CDR3 runs to 15 residues. The V gene lost 0 bases and the J gene lost 0 bases, with 10 bases spanning the gap. Germline CDR1 reads SGHNT; CDR2 reads YYREEE (reference sequence). The CDR3 DNA follows: TGTGCCAGCAGCTTGGGACCAATACACTCCTACGAGCAGTACTTC. This codes for CASSLGPIHSYEQYF.

The V and J genes are TRBV19 and TRBJ2-1, with 11 bases identical to TRBD1. The germline gives CDR1 LNHDA, CDR2 SQIVND (reference sequence). CDR3 length equals 15 residues. Trimming at V came to 3 bases and at J to 7 bases, leaving 5 bases not matched to a gene. This CDR3 reads CASSMGQGVPNEQFF. The CDR3 DNA reads TGTGCCAGTAGTATGGGACAGGGGGTTCCGAATGAGCAGTTCTTC. Using reference TRBV19 and TRBJ2-1 for the parts outside the CDR3, the full variable domain is DGGITQSPKYLFRKEGQNVTLSCEQNLNHDAMYWYRQDPGQGLRLIYYSQIVNDFQKGDIAEGYSVSREKKESFPLTVTSAQKNPTAFYLCASSMGQGVPNEQFFGPGTRLTVL.

This chain uses TRBV6-1 with TRBJ1-1; D might be TRBD1 (6 bases). V was cut by 9 bases and J by 0 bases, with 17 bases left in between. CDR3 length: 15 residues. Germline loops: CDR1 MNHNS, CDR2 SASEGT. CDR3 nucleotides: TGTGCCAGTCGGGACATAACAACCATGAACACTGAAGCTTTCTTT. It encodes CASRDITTMNTEAFF.

This sequence joins TRBV7-2 and TRBJ2-1; TRBD2 agrees at 8 bases. Trimming at V came to 4 bases and at J to 8 bases, leaving 7 bases not matched to a gene. Germline V lookup: CDR1 SGHTA, CDR2 FQGNSA. The CDR3 totals 14 residues. DNA of the CDR3: TGTGCCAGCAGCTCCGGACTAGCTAACTATGAGCAGTTCTTC. This encodes CASSSGLANYEQFF.

This clone has just a few counts. The chain carries TRBV10-3 and TRBJ2-7; D gene unclear. CDR1 is ENHRY and CDR2 is SYGVKD in the germline V gene. Trimming cost V 3 bases and J 0 bases, with 12 bases left between them. The CDR3 consists of 15 residues. The chain's CDR3 is CAISDSQASSYEQYF. CDR3 bases: TGTGCCATCAGTGACAGTCAGGCGAGCTCCTACGAGCAGTACTTC.

This clone was observed a few times. This chain joins TRBV2 and TRBJ2-2, with TRBD1 as a possible D gene (6 bases). Looked up from germline, CDR1 is SNHLY and CDR2 is FYNNEI. The CDR3 is 14 amino acids. The V gene lost 8 bases and the J gene lost 5 bases, with 15 bases spanning the gap. The CDR3 here is CASRYRDLTGELFF. Written as DNA, the CDR3 is TGTGCCAGCCGCTACAGGGATTTAACCGGGGAGCTGTTTTTT.

The rearrangement links TRBV19 to TRBJ1-5; D not resolved. V was trimmed by 4 bases and J by 5 bases, leaving 12 bases between them. The CDR3 length is 14 residues. The germline V gene has CDR1 LNHDA and CDR2 SQIVND (reference sequence). In nucleotides, the CDR3 is TGTGCCAGTAGTACTCCTGAAGAACATCAGCCCCAGCATTTT. As protein: CASSTPEEHQPQHF.

V is TRBV28 and J is TRBJ2-7; 14 nucleotides align to TRBD2. The CDR3 has 18 residues. V lost 6 bases to trimming and J lost 4 bases; unmatched junction nucleotides: 14. Germline-derived CDR1 and CDR2 are MDHEN and SYDVKM. CDR3 nucleotides: TGTGCCAGCAGCTTCGGAATCCCGGGACTAGCGGGAGTTTACGAGCAGTACTTC. Translating gives CASSFGIPGLAGVYEQYF.

The chain links TRBV6-6 to TRBJ1-2, with D possibly matching TRBD1 (6 bases). The CDR3 contains 15 residues. CDR1 and CDR2 (germline): MNHNY, SVGAGI (reference sequence). V gave up 1 base and J gave up 2 bases, with 11 bases separating them. CDR3 nucleotide sequence: TGTGCCAGCAGTTACTTCCTGGACAGCAACTATGGCTACACCTTC. Translating it yields CASSYFLDSNYGYTF.

In DNA form, the CDR3 reads TGTGCCAGCAGCCAGGGGACAGGGGTTGGAGATACGCAGTATTTT. Its protein product is CASSQGTGVGDTQYF. V gene TRBV5-6 combines with J gene TRBJ2-3, with TRBD1 matching 10 bases. V lost 4 bases and J lost 5; bases outside the gene matches: 7. The CDR3 runs to 15 residues. The germline gives CDR1 SGHDT, CDR2 YYEEEE.

The chain recombines TRBV9 with TRBJ2-1; unclear D gene. This CDR3 is 15 amino acids long. The germline V gene encodes CDR1 SGDLS and CDR2 YYNGEE. Deletions cut 0 bases from V and 1 base from J, with 8 bases between. This CDR3 is CASSVGPRSYNEQFF. The DNA of the CDR3 is TGTGCCAGCAGCGTAGGACCGAGATCCTACAATGAGCAGTTCTTC.

The rearrangement links TRBV5-1 to TRBJ2-3; 7 bases line up with TRBD2. The CDR3 loop spans 15 amino acids. Trimming took 0 bases from V and 4 from J; bases not matched to a gene: 5. Germline-derived CDR1 and CDR2 are SGHRS and YFSETQ. The CDR3 is CASSLEGGGADTQYF. CDR3 nucleotide sequence: TGCGCCAGCAGCTTGGAGGGTGGGGGGGCAGATACGCAGTATTTT.

The chain carries TRBV5-1 and TRBJ1-2; 7 bases are a match to TRBD1. After removal of 4 bases from V and 0 bases from J, the junction contained 3 bases not matched to a gene. This CDR3 is built from 14 residues. The germline gives CDR1 SGHRS, CDR2 YFSETQ. CDR3 sequence: CASSPGQTNYGYTF. In DNA, the CDR3 is TGCGCCAGCAGCCCGGGACAGACTAACTATGGCTACACCTTC.

J is TRBJ2-7 and V is TRBV19; the match to TRBD2 covers 11 bases. V trimming: 0 bases; J trimming: 2 bases; junction bases outside the gene matches: 9. CDR1 LNHDA and CDR2 SQIVND come from the germline V gene (reference sequence). CDR3 length equals 18 residues. The CDR3 DNA sequence: TGTGCCAGTAGTATAGATCCGAGGACTAGCGGGTTCACCTACGAGCAGTACTTC. This sequence encodes CASSIDPRTSGFTYEQYF.